The T cell receptor beta chain under discussion was sequenced for a study of blood T cell repertoires in COVID-19. Background on the study: Both acute and convalescent COVID-19 samples were obtained from the United States, Italy and Spain. T cells, B-cell-depleted T cells, or PBMCs supplied cDNA or gDNA.

Participants were aged about 18 to 100 years from approximately 23 US areas. Cohort allocation depended upon clinical history that participants reported. The repertoire was sequenced with immunoSEQ multiplex PCR; TCRdb's copy has only in-frame clones and lacks some. Here the sample spans some 200,000 clones, about nine tenths being singletons. V shed 0 bases, J shed 3 bases, and the junction held 13 bases outside the gene matches. Germline lookup yields CDR1 LGHDT and CDR2 YNNKEL (reference sequence). The CDR3 contains 19 residues. This clone appeared once. Source material: PBMCs or T cells enriched from blood (not recorded which). The chain joins TRBV3-1 (or the pseudogene TRBV3-2) to TRBJ1-4, with TRBD1 matching over 7 bases. This TCR was sampled from a woman between 35 and 50 years old with acute COVID-19. The CDR3: CASSQDDLKTGDPNEKLFF. CDR3 nucleotide sequence: TGTGCCAGCAGCCAAGATGACCTAAAAACAGGGGATCCTAATGAAAAACTGTTTTTT.